Each of the 18 T cell receptor beta chains below was sequenced from the same sample in a study of shared clonotypes between healthy human individuals. TCRdb keeps only in-frame clones here, not all; method: immunoSEQ multiplex PCR. The sample carries some 1,600,000 clones, around 98% recorded once. Sequenced material: naive CD4+ T cells sorted from blood. Sample subset: CD45RA+ positively selected. All receptors derive from a man in his thirties or forties in good health.

The V and J genes are TRBV2 and TRBJ1-5; 7 bases map to TRBD1. V was pared by 6 bases and J by 0 bases, with 5 bases of the junction left unmatched. CDR1 SNHLY and CDR2 FYNNEI come from the germline V gene. The CDR3 runs 15 residues. CDR3: CASSKQGYSNQPQHF. Here the CDR3 DNA reads TGTGCCAGCAGCAAACAGGGGTATAGCAATCAGCCCCAGCATTTT. The variable domain in full, with the rest retrieved from reference TRBV2 and TRBJ1-5, is EPEVTQTPSHQVTQMGQEVILRCVPISNHLYFYWYRQILGQKVEFLVSFYNNEISEKSEIFDDQFSVERPDGSNFTLKIRSTKLEDSAMYFCASSKQGYSNQPQHFGDGTRLSIL.

J is TRBJ2-6 and V is TRBV23-1, with D possibly being TRBD1 or TRBD2 (5 bases each). TRBV23-1 is placed among ORFs of uncertain function. The CDR3 length is 15 residues. Between the trimmed V and J ends, which lost 6 bases and 2 bases, there was a span of 11 bases. CDR3 region: CASREEGPGANVLTF. The CDR3 region has the DNA TGCGCCAGCAGAGAAGAGGGACCTGGGGCCAACGTCCTGACTTTC.

This clone was picked up one time. V gene TRBV4-1 combines with J gene TRBJ2-6, with D maybe TRBD2 (5 bases). In germline, CDR1 is MGHRA, CDR2 YSYEKL. V lost 3 bases to trimming and J lost 0 bases, with 12 bases between them. The CDR3 sequence is 17 residues long. CDR3 sequence reads: CASSHGVSPSGANVLTF. CDR3 coding DNA: TGCGCCAGCAGCCACGGGGTCTCTCCCTCTGGGGCCAACGTCCTGACTTTC.

The V gene is TRBV5-4, the J gene TRBJ2-3; D is perhaps TRBD1 or TRBD2 (5 bases each). The CDR3 has 15 residues. Per germline, CDR1 SGHNT and CDR2 YYREEE (reference sequence). Deletions cut 6 bases from V and 5 bases from J, with 19 bases between. The CDR3 DNA reads as TGTGCCAGCACCTCCGGGACGGCGACGGGAGATACGCAGTATTTT. Encoded protein: CASTSGTATGDTQYF.

The chain employs TRBV2 and TRBJ1-5, with D perhaps matching TRBD1 (6 bases). The germline V gene encodes CDR1 SNHLY and CDR2 FYNNEI. This CDR3 is 12 amino acids long. The ends were cut back, 10 bases at V and 5 bases at J, with 12 bases in the middle. The CDR3: CATRGPDQPQHF. The DNA for the CDR3 is TGTGCCACCCGGGGGCCGGATCAGCCCCAGCATTTT.

The chain has TRBV28 and TRBJ2-2; the match to TRBD1 covers 7 bases. CDR3 length equals 15 residues. Germline V lookup: CDR1 MDHEN, CDR2 SYDVKM. With V trimmed by 6 bases and J by 0 bases, 4 bases remained unmatched. CDR3 DNA: TGTGCCAGCAGGCGAGGGGGCGCGAACACCGGGGAGCTGTTTTTT. Translation: CASRRGGANTGELFF.

A single count supports this clone. CDR3 coding DNA: TGTGCCAGCCGAAGAGGCAATCAGCCCCAGCATTTT. Its translation is CASRRGNQPQHF. The rearrangement links TRBV27 to TRBJ1-5; D is unclear. CDR1 is MNHEY, CDR2 SMNVEV, per germline (reference sequence). The V and J ends lost 8 bases and 2 bases respectively, with 7 bases between them. The CDR3 runs to 12 residues.

The J gene is TRBJ2-7, the V gene TRBV28; no firm D call. Germline V gives CDR1 MDHEN, CDR2 SYDVKM. CDR3 length: 11 amino acids. Trimming pared 6 bases from V and 6 bases from J, leaving 9 bases between. The CDR3 DNA reads TGTGCCAGCAGCTCCACCCTCGAGCAGTACTTC. Translation gives CASSSTLEQYF.

The J gene is TRBJ2-3, the V gene TRBV4-3; 10 nucleotides align to TRBD2. J was trimmed by 4 bases and V by 1 base; bases with no gene match: 14. Germline CDR1 LGHNA, CDR2 YSLEER. The CDR3 has 19 amino acids. The CDR3 protein is CASSQGGLASGSWADTQYF. In nucleotides, the CDR3 is TGCGCCAGCAGCCAAGGGGGCTTGGCTAGCGGGAGTTGGGCAGATACGCAGTATTTT.

The J gene is TRBJ1-4, the V gene TRBV25-1, with D possibly TRBD1 on 5 matching bases. This CDR3 contains 16 residues. Per germline, CDR1 MGHDK and CDR2 SYGVNS. V was shortened by 1 base and J by 7 bases, with 16 bases between the two germline ends. The CDR3: CASSEFGQGTSEKLFF. The CDR3 nucleotides are TGTGCCAGCAGTGAATTTGGGCAGGGTACCAGTGAAAAACTGTTTTTT.

This clone was detected once. The chain couples TRBV21-1 to TRBJ2-7. TRBV21-1 is annotated as a pseudogene. The CDR3 spans 14 residues. CDR3 residues: CASSKGSHSYEQYF. As DNA, the CDR3 is TGTGCCAGCAGCAAAGGCAGCCACTCCTACGAGCAGTACTTC.

The V and J genes are TRBV28 and TRBJ2-1; 11 bases are shared with TRBD2. Germline-derived CDR1 and CDR2 are MDHEN and SYDVKM. The CDR3 has 15 amino acids. The V segment lost 6 bases and the J segment 4 bases; nucleotides outside the gene matches: 5. DNA of the CDR3: TGTGCCAGCAGATACTCTAGCGGGAGGTACAATGAGCAGTTCTTC. Protein product: CASRYSSGRYNEQFF.

The J gene is TRBJ2-7, the V gene TRBV4-2, with a tentative D call TRBD2 (5 bases). The CDR3 runs to 13 residues. The V and J ends lost 0 bases and 5 bases respectively, with 8 bases between them. Germline V gene lookup returns CDR1 LGHNA and CDR2 YNFKEQ. Here the CDR3 DNA reads TGTGCCAGCAGCCAAGATCCGAGGGACGAGCAGTACTTC. Translated, it gives CASSQDPRDEQYF.

This chain joins TRBV7-2 and TRBJ2-7; 12 bases are a match to TRBD2. The V and J ends lost 2 bases and 5 bases, in that order; junction bases with no gene match: 4. This CDR3 has 15 amino acids. Germline values: CDR1 SGHTA, CDR2 FQGNSA. This CDR3 reads CASSLILAGGDEQYF. The CDR3 DNA reads TGTGCCAGCAGCTTAATTCTAGCGGGAGGGGACGAGCAGTACTTC.

The gene calls are TRBV7-2 and TRBJ2-7; D gene uncertain. Germline V gene lookup returns CDR1 SGHTA and CDR2 FQGNSA. The ends were cut back, 5 bases at V and 3 bases at J, with 14 bases in the middle. The CDR3 has 14 amino acids. The CDR3 sequence: CASSLIAGDYEQYF. The CDR3, as DNA: TGTGCCAGCAGCCTAATTGCAGGAGACTACGAGCAGTACTTC.

Note on this clone: Other nucleotide sequences in the sample specify the same CDR3. This chain's CDR3 is CASSLGGHQETQYF. The CDR3 DNA sequence: TGCGCCAGCAGCTTAGGGGGCCACCAAGAGACCCAGTACTTC. The J gene is TRBJ2-5, the V gene TRBV5-1; 7 bases match TRBD1. The CDR3 has 14 amino acids. Germline CDR1 SGHRS, CDR2 YFSETQ. With V trimmed by 2 bases and J by 0 bases, 1 base remained unmatched.

Only one count was recorded for this clone. The CDR3 is CASSVHNEGEQYF. The CDR3 DNA reads as TGTGCCAGCAGCGTACATAACGAGGGGGAGCAGTACTTC. This rearrangement joins TRBV9 to TRBJ2-7, with D perhaps assigned TRBD1 or TRBD2 (5 bases each). CDR3 length: 13 residues. CDR1 and CDR2 from the germline V gene are SGDLS and YYNGEE. V was cut by 1 base and J by 7 bases, with 12 bases left in between.

As concerns this clone: This sample also contains other DNA sequences that code for the same CDR3. The chain uses TRBV7-2 and TRBJ1-1; 7 nucleotides align to TRBD1. Germline loops: CDR1 SGHTA, CDR2 FQGNSA. This CDR3 comprises 14 residues. The junction had 4 bases not matched to a gene; V was cut back by 5 bases and J by 1 base. The CDR3 sequence: CASSLRQGNTEAFF. Written as DNA, the CDR3 is TGTGCCAGCAGCCTAAGACAGGGGAACACTGAAGCTTTCTTT.